This is a list of T cell receptor beta chains from one sample in a study of T-cell memory formation after mild COVID-19. TCRdb reprocessed the 5' RACE reads via MiXCR and lists one record per CDR3 protein. The sample holds roughly 200,000 distinct CDR3 sequences, about a fifth seen once. Sequenced: PBMCs or a T cell subset sorted from them (not recorded which). Receptor source: an adult woman who had mild COVID-19 (a few samples of this study predate the infection). Cell type and time point are not known. The CDR3 runs from the conserved cysteine through the conserved F or W. A D gene is named only where the DNA matches it firmly. Some rows have no size entry. The others give once, few or many, or a class for an expanded clone.

>NA|TRBV7-2|TRBD1|TRBJ2-1
TGTGCCAGCAGCTCGGGACAGGGGCCGGGCAATGAGCAGTTCTTC
CASSSGQGPGNEQFF
>NA|TRBV20-1|NA|TRBJ2-1
TGCAGTGCGGACTACAATGAGCAGTTCTTC
CSADYNEQFF
>NA|TRBV5-1|NA|TRBJ2-3
TGCGCCAGCAGCTTGGCCGGGCTAGCCGGTTCTTTAACAGATACGCAGTATTTT
CASSLAGLAGSLTDTQYF
>NA|TRBV24-1|TRBD1|TRBJ2-5
TGTGCCACCAGTGATTTGGTGTTCGGGACAGTCGAAGAGACCCAGTACTTC
CATSDLVFGTVEETQYF
>once|TRBV7-2|NA|TRBJ2-7
TGTGCCAGCAGCTTAACGGAACAGACGATTTACGAGCAGTACTTC
CASSLTEQTIYEQYF
>few|TRBV12-3/TRBV12-4|NA|TRBJ1-5
TGTGCCAGCAGTTATCTGGGGTTCAATCAGCCCCAGCATTTT
CASSYLGFNQPQHF
>few|TRBV20-1|NA|TRBJ1-4
TGCAGTGCTAGTTGGCCTACAACTAATGAAAAACTGTTTTTT
CSASWPTTNEKLFF
>NA|TRBV12-3/TRBV12-4|NA|TRBJ1-6
TGTGCCAGCACCCACTCCCCACTAAGTCAGGATTCACCCCTCCACTTT
CASTHSPLSQDSPLHF
>few|TRBV4-2|TRBD2|TRBJ2-1
TGTGCCAGCAGCCAAGAAGGTCCTAGCGGTTCCTACAATGAGCAGTTCTTC
CASSQEGPSGSYNEQFF
>NA|TRBV5-1|NA|TRBJ2-1
TGCGCCAGCAGCTACTACAGGGACGAGCAGTTCTTC
CASSYYRDEQFF
>few|TRBV4-1|NA|TRBJ2-1
TGCGCCAGCAGCCAAGATATGACGCCATCCTACAATGAGCAGTTCTTC
CASSQDMTPSYNEQFF
>NA|TRBV18|TRBD1|TRBJ1-1
TGTGCCAGCTTACAGGGGCCGGGGTTGCTGAACACTGAAGCTTTCTTT
CASLQGPGLLNTEAFF
>few|TRBV24-1|TRBD1|TRBJ2-7
TGTGCCACCAGTGCCCGACAGGGACCAGGCGAGCAGTACTTC
CATSARQGPGEQYF
>many|TRBV7-9|NA|TRBJ2-2
TGTGCCAGCAGCCCCCCGCCAGGGCGGACCGGGGAGCTGTTTTTT
CASSPPPGRTGELFF
>NA|TRBV5-1|TRBD2|TRBJ2-7
TGCGCCAGCAGCTTGGAACTAGCGTACCCCTACGAGCAGTACTTC
CASSLELAYPYEQYF
>NA|TRBV19|NA|TRBJ2-2
TGTGCCACCAGGGGGGAGTACTTAGGGGAGCTGTTTTTT
CATRGEYLGELFF
>NA|TRBV4-1|NA|TRBJ1-5
TGCGCCAGCAGCCAAAGGTCCCTTAGCAATCAGCCCCAGCATTTT
CASSQRSLSNQPQHF
>NA|TRBV6-2/TRBV6-3|TRBD1|TRBJ2-2
TGTGCCAGCAGTTACTTGGACAGGGATCACACCGGGGAGCTGTTTTTT
CASSYLDRDHTGELFF
>NA|TRBV7-6|NA|TRBJ1-2
TGTGCCAGCAGCTTAGTCCAGGGGATAAACTATGGCTACACCTTC
CASSLVQGINYGYTF
>few|TRBV7-9|NA|TRBJ1-1
TGTGCCAGCGGACACGGCCCGAAGGCTTTCTTT
CASGHGPKAFF
>many|TRBV5-1|TRBD1|TRBJ2-7
TGCGCCAGCAGCCAGGACAGGCTCTCCTACGAGCAGTACTTC
CASSQDRLSYEQYF
>NA|TRBV6-2/TRBV6-3|NA|TRBJ2-1
TGTGCCAGCAGTTTGGCCGTTTGGCCCAATGAGCAGTTCTTC
CASSLAVWPNEQFF
>few|TRBV6-5|TRBD1|TRBJ2-7
TGTGCCGTCGGACAGGGGGCCGGCGAGCAGTACTTC
CAVGQGAGEQYF
>NA|TRBV7-9|NA|TRBJ2-7
TGTGCCAGCCGGGCATCTACCTCCTACGAGCAGTACTTC
CASRASTSYEQYF
>NA|TRBV5-1|NA|TRBJ1-1
TGCGCCAGCAGCTTATTAATGAACACTGAAGCTTTCTTT
CASSLLMNTEAFF
>few|TRBV29-1|NA|TRBJ2-1
TGCAGCGTTGCGGGAAGTATCGTTAGCTCCTACAATGAGCAGTTCTTC
CSVAGSIVSSYNEQFF
>NA|TRBV20-1|TRBD2|TRBJ2-7
TGCAGTGCTAGAGAACTAGCGGGGTACTACGAGCAGTACTTC
CSARELAGYYEQYF
>NA|TRBV5-5|NA|TRBJ1-1
TGTGCCAGCAGCCACATACAGGGGAACACTGAAGCTTTCTTT
CASSHIQGNTEAFF
>NA|TRBV6-2/TRBV6-3|NA|TRBJ1-1
TGTGCCAGCAGTTACTATCCTGGCACTGAAGCTTTCTTT
CASSYYPGTEAFF
>few|TRBV20-1|NA|TRBJ2-7
TGCAGCTCGGGAGCCTCCTACGAGCAGTACTTC
CSSGASYEQYF
>few|TRBV7-9|TRBD2|TRBJ2-1
TGTGCCAGCAGCTGGACTAGCGGGACCTTCAATGAGCAGTTCTTC
CASSWTSGTFNEQFF
>NA|TRBV4-1|NA|TRBJ1-2
TGCGCCAGCAGCCAAGGTTGGGCAGGAGTGGGATATGGCTACACCTTC
CASSQGWAGVGYGYTF
>NA|TRBV24-1|NA|TRBJ2-2
TGTGCCACCACAGGACGGACCGGGGAGCTGTTTTTT
CATTGRTGELFF
>few|TRBV9|NA|TRBJ1-4
TGTGCCAGCAGCGACCCTGTGGCTGAAAAACTGTTTTTT
CASSDPVAEKLFF
>NA|TRBV27|NA|TRBJ2-7
TGTGCCAGCAGTTCCGGGGTAAAAACCTACGAGCAGTACTTC
CASSSGVKTYEQYF
>few|TRBV7-3|TRBD2|TRBJ2-1
TGTGCCAGCAGCTTCCCTCTGACCGGGACTAGCGGGAGAAGGGACAATGAGCAGTTCTTC
CASSFPLTGTSGRRDNEQFF
>few|TRBV7-8|NA|TRBJ1-1
TGTGCCAGCAGCCCGCAGGGGAGGATTACTGAAGCTTTCTTT
CASSPQGRITEAFF
>NA|TRBV5-1|NA|TRBJ1-5
TGCGCCAGCAGCTTGGGGACAGCCTTTAATCAGCCCCAGCATTTT
CASSLGTAFNQPQHF
>NA|TRBV5-1|NA|TRBJ1-1
TGCGCCAGCAGCTTGGCTGGGGGAGTGAACACTGAAGCTTTCTTT
CASSLAGGVNTEAFF
>NA|TRBV7-9|NA|TRBJ1-2
TGTGCCAGCAGCTTATCATATGGGGAGGGCTACACCTTC
CASSLSYGEGYTF
>NA|TRBV30|TRBD1|TRBJ2-3
TGTGCCTGGAGCGTGGGACAGGGGGCAGATACGCAGTATTTT
CAWSVGQGADTQYF
>few|TRBV2|NA|TRBJ1-2
TGTGCCAGCACTTTGGCGGCTGGCTATGGCTACACCTTC
CASTLAAGYGYTF
>NA|TRBV7-9|TRBD1|TRBJ2-1
TGTGCCAGCAGCCTCCGACAGGGGGGCTACAATGAGCAGTTCTTC
CASSLRQGGYNEQFF
>NA|TRBV6-1|NA|TRBJ1-1
TGTGCCAGCAAAAGTCAGCCGGGTTTTGCTGAAGCTTTCTTT
CASKSQPGFAEAFF
>NA|TRBV4-3|TRBD1|TRBJ1-1
TGCGCCAGCAGCCAAGAAAGGACAGGGGGCAACACTGAAGCTTTCTTT
CASSQERTGGNTEAFF
>NA|TRBV12-3/TRBV12-4|TRBD2|TRBJ2-3
TGTGCCAGCGCGACTAGCGGGAGTCTCGATACGCAGTATTTT
CASATSGSLDTQYF
>NA|TRBV9|NA|TRBJ1-5
TGTGCCAGCAGCGTAGCTCCGGGTCAGCCCCAGCATTTT
CASSVAPGQPQHF
>NA|TRBV2|TRBD2|TRBJ2-5
TGTGCCAGCAGTCACACTAGCGGGGGATCAGAGACCCAGTACTTC
CASSHTSGGSETQYF
>NA|TRBV7-9|TRBD2|TRBJ2-3
TGTGCCAGCAGCCGACTCACGTGGTCGGGGGGGCTCGCAGATACGCAGTATTTT
CASSRLTWSGGLADTQYF
>many|TRBV7-9|NA|TRBJ2-3
TGTGCCAGCAGCTCTAGCACAGATACGCAGTATTTT
CASSSSTDTQYF
>NA|TRBV7-9|NA|TRBJ1-2
TGTGCCAGCAGCTTAGCGAGCAACAGGGTTGCGGACTATGGCTACACCTTC
CASSLASNRVADYGYTF
>NA|TRBV6-1|NA|TRBJ1-2
TGTGCCAGCAGTGAAAGTGGGCTAGCTAACTATGGCTACACCTTC
CASSESGLANYGYTF
>NA|TRBV6-5|TRBD1|TRBJ2-5
TGTGCCAGCAGTGCCTCAGGGACAGGGGCAGGGGAGACCCAGTACTTC
CASSASGTGAGETQYF
>NA|TRBV11-3|NA|TRBJ2-2
TGTGCCAGCAGCCAGGGGATCACCGGGGAGCTGTTTTTT
CASSQGITGELFF
>few|TRBV7-8|TRBD2|TRBJ2-3
TGTGCCAGCAGCCCCCTTGGGGGGGTGAACACAGATACGCAGTATTTT
CASSPLGGVNTDTQYF
>NA|TRBV14|NA|TRBJ2-1
TGTGCCAGCAGCCAGGAGTTTCTGAACCCCTACAATGAGCAGTTCTTC
CASSQEFLNPYNEQFF
>few|TRBV20-1|NA|TRBJ1-1
TGCAGTGCTAGAGACCCTTGGGTAGTTGACACTGAAGCTTTCTTT
CSARDPWVVDTEAFF
>NA|TRBV5-5|NA|TRBJ1-2
TGTGCCAGCAGCTTGGGGCTTGGGGCCGGCTACACCTTC
CASSLGLGAGYTF
>few|TRBV6-5|NA|TRBJ1-2
TGTGCCAGCAGCGATCGCAGTGGATATCGAAGCTACACCTTC
CASSDRSGYRSYTF
>NA|TRBV5-1|NA|TRBJ2-1
TGCGCCAGCAGCCAGGCCGTGACCGCCAACAATGAGCAGTTCTTC
CASSQAVTANNEQFF